The 9 T cell receptor beta chains presented below share a single source sample, sequenced in a study of HIV-infected patients and healthy controls. MiXCR, applied by TCRdb to the 5' RACE reads, yields one record per CDR3 protein. Of some 67,000 distinct CDR3 sequences listed, roughly a sixth are singletons. Source material: CD4+ T cells from blood. These receptors came from a human donor in good health.

This clonotype occurred a few times. The chain joins TRBV10-3 to TRBJ2-1; D uncertain. V lost 2 bases and J 8 bases, leaving 13 bases between the germline ends. This CDR3 is built from 14 residues. From germline, CDR1 is ENHRY and CDR2 SYGVKD. CDR3 coding DNA: TGTGCCATCAGTGAGCCGCCCGCTCCGGATGAGCAGTTCTTC. It translates to CAISEPPAPDEQFF.

This clonotype was counted many times. The chain combines TRBV5-1 with TRBJ1-1; the D gene is possibly TRBD1 (5 bases). Germline V gene lookup returns CDR1 SGHRS and CDR2 YFSETQ. V dropped 3 bases and J dropped 6 bases, with 15 bases sitting between them. This CDR3 comprises 14 residues. CDR3 DNA sequence: TGCGCCAGCAGCTCCCAAACAGGTTCCCCTGAAGCTTTCTTT. Translated, it gives CASSSQTGSPEAFF.

This chain's CDR3 is CASASGTGRPSRRQPQHF. CDR3 sequence (DNA): TGTGCCAGCGCCTCCGGGACAGGGAGGCCGAGTAGGAGACAGCCCCAGCATTTT. J is TRBJ1-5 and V is TRBV6-2 or TRBV6-3; 9 bases match TRBD1. V shed 8 bases, J shed 7 bases, and the junction held 21 bases outside the gene matches. The length of the CDR3 is 18 residues. Germline V CDR1 and CDR2: MNHEY, SVGEGT.

The chain joins TRBV5-1 to TRBJ2-3, with 9 bases lining up with TRBD1. The CDR3 is 14 amino acids. Trimming cost V 5 bases and J 3 bases; bases outside gene matches: 4. Germline V lookup: CDR1 SGHRS, CDR2 YFSETQ. The DNA for the CDR3 is TGCGCCAGCAGAAAACAGGGGGCGACAGATACGCAGTATTTT. It codes for CASRKQGATDTQYF. The whole variable domain, remainder taken from reference TRBV5-1 and TRBJ2-3, is KAGVTQTPRYLIKTRGQQVTLSCSPISGHRSVSWYQQTPGQGLQFLFEYFSETQRNKGNFPGRFSGRQFSNSRSEMNVSTLELGDSALYLCASRKQGATDTQYFGPGTRLTVL.

This clonotype appeared a few times. The rearrangement joins TRBV19 to TRBJ2-1, with 7 bases that match TRBD1. J lost 4 bases, V lost 6 bases, and 12 bases had no gene match. Germline loops: CDR1 LNHDA, CDR2 SQIVND (reference sequence). The CDR3 extends over 16 amino acids. In nucleotides, the CDR3 is TGTGCCAGTAGCCCAACCGGGACAGATAAATACAATGAGCAGTTCTTC. It translates to CASSPTGTDKYNEQFF.

This rearrangement joins TRBV12-3 or TRBV12-4 to TRBJ2-1, with 12 bases lining up with TRBD2. J was trimmed by 8 bases and V by 5 bases; bases with no gene match: 7. The length of the CDR3 is 15 residues. The CDR3 reads CASSTRLAGEDEQFF. CDR3 nucleotide sequence: TGTGCCAGCAGTACAAGACTAGCGGGGGAGGATGAGCAGTTCTTC.

There are many counts of this clonotype. The rearrangement uses TRBV6-6 and TRBJ1-5; D may be TRBD1 (5 bases). Trimming removed 6 bases at V and 4 bases at J, with 16 bases between. The CDR3 covers 15 residues. Germline lookup yields CDR1 MNHNY and CDR2 SVGAGI (reference sequence). CDR3 residues: CASSQAGGGNQPQHF. The CDR3 nucleotides read TGTGCCAGCAGCCAAGCAGGCGGGGGGAATCAGCCCCAGCATTTT.

Many counts were recorded for this clonotype. This rearrangement joins TRBV3-1 to TRBJ1-2, with TRBD1 identical over 10 bases. Germline CDR1 LGHDT, CDR2 YNNKEL (reference sequence). The CDR3 sequence is 15 residues long. Losses at the gene ends were 2 bases for V and 2 bases for J; bases not matched to a gene: 2. The CDR3: CASSQPGQGNYGYTF. The DNA for the CDR3 is TGTGCCAGCAGCCAACCGGGACAGGGGAACTATGGCTACACCTTC.

This clonotype was observed a few times. The rearrangement joins TRBV6-5 to TRBJ2-3; the D gene is possibly TRBD2 (6 bases). V was cut by 2 bases and J by 4 bases, with 10 bases left in between. This CDR3 contains 14 residues. CDR1 is MNHEY, CDR2 SVGAGI, per germline. CDR3 region: CASSYGGAPDTQYF. CDR3 DNA sequence: TGTGCCAGCAGTTACGGAGGGGCCCCAGATACGCAGTATTTT.